A single sample gave rise to the 24 T cell receptor beta chains below, sequenced in a study of CD8 T cells in Susac syndrome. Reverse transcription of roughly 0.5 to 1 ug RNA was performed with random hexamers. TCRdb ran MiXCR on the immunoSEQ multiplex PCR reads and lists one entry per CDR3 protein. Here the sample spans under 95,000 distinct CDR3 sequences, approximately 95% being singletons. The sequencing input was CD8+ T cells from PBMCs. Source of these receptors: a human donor with Susac syndrome.

The chain carries TRBV9 and TRBJ1-3; tentatively, D is TRBD1 (5 bases). V was clipped by 0 bases and J by 4 bases, with 8 bases between them. From germline, CDR1 is SGDLS and CDR2 YYNGEE. The CDR3 covers 14 residues. The CDR3 sequence is CASSVGAGGNTIYF. The CDR3 DNA reads TGTGCCAGCAGCGTAGGGGCAGGGGGAAACACCATATATTTT.

The chain recombines TRBV28 with TRBJ1-5, with TRBD1 as a possible D gene (5 bases). The CDR3 runs 17 residues. Germline CDR1 is MDHEN and CDR2 is SYDVKM. V lost 7 bases and J 1 base, leaving 20 bases between the germline ends. Here the CDR3 reads CASTLPGTPGSNQPQHF. CDR3 in DNA: TGTGCCAGCACCCTCCCCGGGACCCCTGGCAGCAATCAGCCCCAGCATTTT. Full variable domain (missing parts from reference TRBV28 and TRBJ1-5): DVKVTQSSRYLVKRTGEKVFLECVQDMDHENMFWYRQDPGLGLRLIYFSYDVKMKEKGDIPEGYSVSREKKERFSLILESASTNQTSMYLCASTLPGTPGSNQPQHFGDGTRLSIL.

This rearrangement joins TRBV20-1 to TRBJ2-2; 7 bases agree with TRBD2. Germline values: CDR1 DFQATT, CDR2 SNEGSKA (reference sequence). The CDR3 length is 15 residues. The V and J ends lost 0 bases and 0 bases, in that order; junction bases with no gene match: 1. CDR3 region: CSARDGTTNTGELFF. Written as DNA, the CDR3 is TGCAGTGCTAGAGATGGGACTACGAACACCGGGGAGCTGTTTTTT.

This chain links TRBV7-9 with TRBJ1-5, with a weak D call TRBD1 (6 bases). The germline CDR1 and CDR2 sequences are SEHNR and FQNEAQ (reference sequence). Trimming cost V 5 bases and J 2 bases, with 13 bases left between them. The length of the CDR3 is 15 residues. CDR3 sequence: CASSATDSGNQPQHF. The CDR3 bases are TGTGCCAGCAGCGCCACGGACAGTGGCAATCAGCCCCAGCATTTT.

This rearrangement joins TRBV27 to TRBJ1-5; maybe TRBD1 (6 bases). V dropped 4 bases and J dropped 3 bases, with 10 bases sitting between them. This CDR3 region has 14 residues. CDR1 is MNHEY and CDR2 is SMNVEV in the germline V gene (reference sequence). The CDR3 coding sequence is TGTGCCAGCAGTTCTACAGGGACCAATCAGCCCCAGCATTTT. Encoded protein: CASSSTGTNQPQHF.

This clonotype was recorded once. The CDR3 DNA follows: TGCGCCAGCAGCCAACCCTTGTATAGCGGGAGCTCCTACAATGAGCAGTTCTTC. This sequence encodes CASSQPLYSGSSYNEQFF. The genes are TRBV4-3 and TRBJ2-1; 9 positions agree with TRBD2. The V segment lost 2 bases and the J segment 0 bases; nucleotides outside the gene matches: 8. CDR3 size: 18 residues. Germline lookup yields CDR1 LGHNA and CDR2 YSLEER.

The V and J genes are TRBV4-3 and TRBJ2-2; D call uncertain. The CDR3 consists of 11 residues. The V end was cut by 4 bases, the J end by 6 bases, with 3 bases between. Germline loops: CDR1 LGHNA, CDR2 YSLEER. CDR3 loop: CASSPPGELFF. CDR3 bases: TGCGCCAGCAGCCCTCCCGGGGAGCTGTTTTTT.

This clonotype was counted a single time. V usage is TRBV6-5 and J usage is TRBJ2-4, with D unresolved. Germline V gene lookup returns CDR1 MNHEY and CDR2 SVGAGI. This CDR3 comprises 15 residues. The V gene lost 6 bases and the J gene lost 8 bases, with 20 bases spanning the gap. CDR3 coding DNA: TGTGCCAGCAGCCCCTACACGGGTAGGAAGGACATTCAGTACTTC. Its translation is CASSPYTGRKDIQYF.

This chain joins TRBV7-2 and TRBJ1-1; D not resolved. The V gene's germline CDR1 is SGHTA and CDR2 FQGNSA. V was cut by 6 bases and J by 1 base, with 9 bases left in between. This CDR3 has 13 residues. The CDR3: CASRTQENTEAFF. The CDR3 DNA reads TGTGCCAGCAGGACTCAGGAGAACACTGAAGCTTTCTTT.

The chain combines TRBV4-1 with TRBJ1-5; D gene unclear. CDR3 length equals 14 residues. Per the germline V gene, CDR1 is MGHRA and CDR2 is YSYEKL. Trimming left V 0 bases short and J 4 bases short, with 7 bases between. DNA of the CDR3: TGCGCCAGCAGCCAAGAGGACGGTAATCAGCCCCAGCATTTT. Translation gives CASSQEDGNQPQHF.

The chain employs TRBV20-1 and TRBJ2-1, with 11 bases aligning to TRBD1. Germline CDR1 DFQATT, CDR2 SNEGSKA (reference sequence). Trimming cost V 2 bases and J 9 bases; bases outside gene matches: 9. The CDR3 has 15 residues. CDR3 loop: CSARPTGQGVFEQFF. The CDR3 coding sequence is TGCAGTGCTAGACCTACGGGACAGGGGGTTTTTGAGCAGTTCTTC.

The V call is TRBV5-1, the J call TRBJ2-2, with 13 bases fitting TRBD2. The trim removed 2 bases at V and 2 bases at J, leaving 6 bases unmatched. Germline loops: CDR1 SGHRS, CDR2 YFSETQ. The CDR3 spans 18 residues. The CDR3 sequence is CASSFLGLAGANTGELFF. For the CDR3, the DNA is TGCGCCAGCAGCTTCCTAGGACTAGCGGGAGCTAACACCGGGGAGCTGTTTTTT.

This rearrangement joins TRBV5-8 to TRBJ2-1, with D tentatively TRBD1 (6 bases). Trimming removed 4 bases at V and 0 bases at J, with 11 bases between. The V gene's germline CDR1 is SGHTS and CDR2 YDEGEE. The CDR3 totals 15 residues. The CDR3 reads CASSRGQHSYNEQFF. In nucleotides, the CDR3 is TGTGCCAGCAGCCGCGGACAGCACTCCTACAATGAGCAGTTCTTC.

This sequence joins TRBV6-1 and TRBJ2-7; D gene ambiguous. Germline V CDR1 and CDR2: MNHNS, SASEGT. The CDR3 runs to 14 residues. V lost 2 bases and J 4 bases, leaving 12 bases between the germline ends. The CDR3 coding sequence is TGTGCCAGCAGTGAATTTGAGTCCCCGTACGAGCAGTACTTC. Protein sequence: CASSEFESPYEQYF.

The chain couples TRBV20-1 to TRBJ2-7; D gene unclear. CDR1 is DFQATT and CDR2 is SNEGSKA in the germline V gene (reference sequence). The length of the CDR3 is 12 residues. Between the trimmed V and J ends, which lost 3 bases and 0 bases, there was a span of 6 bases. CDR3 nucleotides: TGCAGTGCTAGCTGGGGCTCCTACGAGCAGTACTTC. Its protein is CSASWGSYEQYF.

The chain recombines TRBV7-9 with TRBJ2-3, with TRBD1 matching 9 bases. Germline assignment: CDR1 SEHNR and CDR2 FQNEAQ (reference sequence). V gave up 4 bases and J gave up 2 bases; unmatched junction bases: 7. This CDR3 is 16 amino acids long. In DNA, the CDR3 is TGTGCCAGCAGCTCCGTGACAGGGGGGGTCACAGATACGCAGTATTTT. Translating it yields CASSSVTGGVTDTQYF. The variable domain in full, completed from reference TRBV7-9 and TRBJ2-3, reads DTGVSQNPRHKITKRGQNVTFRCDPISEHNRLYWYRQTLGQGPEFLTYFQNEAQLEKSRLLSDRFSAERPKGSFSTLEIQRTEQGDSAMYLCASSSVTGGVTDTQYFGPGTRLTVL.

CDR3 in amino acids: CASSQEPAPQEQFF. Here the CDR3 DNA reads TGCGCCAGCAGCCAAGAGCCAGCACCCCAGGAGCAGTTCTTC. The chain links TRBV4-1 to TRBJ2-1; D gene uncertain. Germline assignment: CDR1 MGHRA and CDR2 YSYEKL. The ends were cut back, 0 bases at V and 10 bases at J, with 13 bases in the middle. There are 14 residues in the CDR3.

This clonotype has only one observation. V is TRBV27 and J is TRBJ2-1; D possibly corresponds to TRBD2 (6 bases). Trimming shortened V by 4 bases and J by 5 bases, and 24 bases separated the two germline ends. Germline V gene sequence: CDR1 MNHEY, CDR2 SMNVEV (reference sequence). The CDR3 runs 18 residues. The CDR3 reads CASSSYGPSVQTDNEQFF. For the CDR3, the DNA is TGTGCCAGCAGTTCTTATGGTCCTAGCGTCCAAACGGACAATGAGCAGTTCTTC.

This sequence joins TRBV5-6 and TRBJ2-1, with D possibly TRBD2 on 5 matching bases. Germline lookup yields CDR1 SGHDT and CDR2 YYEEEE. Trimming removed 2 bases at V and 9 bases at J, with 12 bases between. The CDR3 runs 13 residues. CDR3 amino acids: CASSLPGGGEQFF. The CDR3 nucleotides read TGTGCCAGCAGCTTACCCGGAGGCGGTGAGCAGTTCTTC.

The J gene is TRBJ2-5, the V gene TRBV20-1; no clear D gene. The germline CDR1 and CDR2 sequences are DFQATT and SNEGSKA (reference sequence). The ends were cut back, 0 bases at V and 1 base at J, with 6 bases in the middle. The CDR3 is made up of 13 amino acids. The CDR3 region has the DNA TGCAGTGCTAGAGATGAGATCCAAGAGACCCAGTACTTC. Residues: CSARDEIQETQYF.

The chain couples TRBV20-1 to TRBJ2-1; tentative D call: TRBD2 (6 bases). Germline lookup yields CDR1 DFQATT and CDR2 SNEGSKA (reference sequence). V was trimmed by 7 bases and J by 5 bases, leaving 12 bases between them. CDR3 length: 12 amino acids. CDR3 DNA sequence: TGCAGTGGACGGGGGACCCACAATGAGCAGTTCTTC. This gives the protein CSGRGTHNEQFF.

This chain joins TRBV7-9 and TRBJ1-2, with D unclear. This CDR3 spans 14 amino acids. Germline loops: CDR1 SEHNR, CDR2 FQNEAQ (reference sequence). V lost 5 bases, J lost 0 bases, and 10 bases lay in between. CDR3 amino acids: CASSPGYTNYGYTF. DNA of the CDR3: TGTGCCAGCAGCCCAGGATACACTAACTATGGCTACACCTTC.

V and J are TRBV5-6 and TRBJ2-7, with TRBD2 as a possible D gene (5 bases). The V end lost 7 bases, the J end lost 4 bases, and 15 bases lay between the germline ends. Germline CDR1 reads SGHDT; CDR2 reads YYEEEE. The CDR3 is 13 residues long. The chain's CDR3 is CASSDGVSYEQYF. DNA of the CDR3: TGTGCCAGCTCCGACGGGGTATCGTACGAGCAGTACTTC.

This clonotype was counted once. This sequence joins TRBV4-1 and TRBJ2-1; no clear D gene. Germline-derived CDR1 and CDR2 are MGHRA and YSYEKL. The CDR3 length is 14 residues. With 4 bases removed from V and 10 bases from J, the gap between germline ends came to 17 bases. The CDR3 DNA is TGCGCCAGCAGCCCGATAACTGGGTTCAGGGAGCAGTTCTTC. Encoded protein: CASSPITGFREQFF.